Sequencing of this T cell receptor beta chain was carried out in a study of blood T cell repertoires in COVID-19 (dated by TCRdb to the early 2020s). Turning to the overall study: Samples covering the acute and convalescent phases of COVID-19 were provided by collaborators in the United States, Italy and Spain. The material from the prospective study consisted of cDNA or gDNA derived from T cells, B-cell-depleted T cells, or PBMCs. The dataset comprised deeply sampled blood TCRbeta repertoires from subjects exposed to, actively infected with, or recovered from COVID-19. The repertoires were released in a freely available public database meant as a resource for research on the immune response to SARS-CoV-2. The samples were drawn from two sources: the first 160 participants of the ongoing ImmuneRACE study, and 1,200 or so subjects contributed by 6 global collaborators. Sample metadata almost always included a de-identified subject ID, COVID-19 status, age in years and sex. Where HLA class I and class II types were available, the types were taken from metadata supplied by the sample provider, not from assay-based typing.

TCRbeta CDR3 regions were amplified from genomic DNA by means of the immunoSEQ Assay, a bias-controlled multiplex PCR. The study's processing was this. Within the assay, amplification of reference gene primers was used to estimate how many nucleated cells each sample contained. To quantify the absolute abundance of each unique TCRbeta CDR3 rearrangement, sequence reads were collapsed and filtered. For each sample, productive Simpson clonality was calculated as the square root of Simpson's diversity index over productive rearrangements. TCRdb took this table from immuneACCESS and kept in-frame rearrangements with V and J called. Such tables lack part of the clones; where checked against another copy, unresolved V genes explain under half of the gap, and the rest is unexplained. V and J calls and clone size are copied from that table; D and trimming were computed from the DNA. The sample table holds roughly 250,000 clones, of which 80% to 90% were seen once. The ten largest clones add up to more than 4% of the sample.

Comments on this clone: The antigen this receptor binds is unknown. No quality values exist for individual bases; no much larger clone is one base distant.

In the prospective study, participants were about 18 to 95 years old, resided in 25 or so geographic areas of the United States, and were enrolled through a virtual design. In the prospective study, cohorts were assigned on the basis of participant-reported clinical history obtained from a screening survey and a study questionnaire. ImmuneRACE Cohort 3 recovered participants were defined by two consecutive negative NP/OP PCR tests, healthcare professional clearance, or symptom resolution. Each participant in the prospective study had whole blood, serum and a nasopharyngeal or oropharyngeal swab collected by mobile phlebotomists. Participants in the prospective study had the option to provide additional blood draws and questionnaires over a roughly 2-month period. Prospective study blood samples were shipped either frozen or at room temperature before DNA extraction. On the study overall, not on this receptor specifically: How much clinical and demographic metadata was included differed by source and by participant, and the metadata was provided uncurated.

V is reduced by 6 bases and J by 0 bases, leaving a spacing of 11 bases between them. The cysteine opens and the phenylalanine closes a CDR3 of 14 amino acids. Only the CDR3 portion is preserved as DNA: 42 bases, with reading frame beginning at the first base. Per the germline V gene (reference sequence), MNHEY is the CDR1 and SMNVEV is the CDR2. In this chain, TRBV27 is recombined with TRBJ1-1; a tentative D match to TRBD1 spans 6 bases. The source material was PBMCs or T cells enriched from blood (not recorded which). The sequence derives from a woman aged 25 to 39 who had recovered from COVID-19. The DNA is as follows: TGTGCCAGCAGCCATGGACAGCTGAACACTGAAGCTTTCTTT. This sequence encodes CASSHGQLNTEAFF.